This T cell receptor beta chain was captured in a study of shared clonotypes between healthy human individuals. This clone has only a few counts. What it recognizes is unknown. The germline V gene has CDR1 SGDLS and CDR2 YYNGEE. The CDR3 covers 13 residues. Trimming took 4 bases from V and 3 from J, leaving 7 bases between them. Study observations and caveats: Around 5% of naive CD4 clonotypes were common to several donors.

This table comes from immunoSEQ multiplex PCR, and its TCRdb copy is limited to in-frame clones, with some not included. The table shows 850,000 to 1,200,000 clones, with 75% occurring only once. The sequence derives from a man between 18 and 29 years old in good health. The rearrangement links TRBV9 to TRBJ1-4; D unresolved. Sequenced material: memory CD4+ T cells sorted from blood. As for subset: CD45RA-negative fraction. CDR3 loop: CASSPTANEKLFF. For the CDR3, the DNA is TGTGCCAGCAGCCCAACGGCTAATGAAAAACTGTTTTTT. The full variable domain, in which reference TRBV9 and TRBJ1-4 provide the parts outside the CDR3, is DSGVTQTPKHLITATGQRVTLRCSPRSGDLSVYWYQQSLDQGLQFLIQYYNGEERAKGNILERFSAQQFPDLHSELNLSSLELGDSALYFCASSPTANEKLFFGSGTQLSVL.